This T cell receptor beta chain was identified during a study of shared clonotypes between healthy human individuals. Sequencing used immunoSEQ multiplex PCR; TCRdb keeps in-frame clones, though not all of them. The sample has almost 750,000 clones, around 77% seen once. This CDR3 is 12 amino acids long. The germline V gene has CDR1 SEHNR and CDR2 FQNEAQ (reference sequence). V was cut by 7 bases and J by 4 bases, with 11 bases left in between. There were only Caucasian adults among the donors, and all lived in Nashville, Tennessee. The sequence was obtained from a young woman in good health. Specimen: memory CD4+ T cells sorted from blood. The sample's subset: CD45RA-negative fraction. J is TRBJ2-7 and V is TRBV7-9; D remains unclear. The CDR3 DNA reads TGTGCCAGCACCCAATCTCAGTACGAGCAGTACTTC. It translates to CASTQSQYEQYF.